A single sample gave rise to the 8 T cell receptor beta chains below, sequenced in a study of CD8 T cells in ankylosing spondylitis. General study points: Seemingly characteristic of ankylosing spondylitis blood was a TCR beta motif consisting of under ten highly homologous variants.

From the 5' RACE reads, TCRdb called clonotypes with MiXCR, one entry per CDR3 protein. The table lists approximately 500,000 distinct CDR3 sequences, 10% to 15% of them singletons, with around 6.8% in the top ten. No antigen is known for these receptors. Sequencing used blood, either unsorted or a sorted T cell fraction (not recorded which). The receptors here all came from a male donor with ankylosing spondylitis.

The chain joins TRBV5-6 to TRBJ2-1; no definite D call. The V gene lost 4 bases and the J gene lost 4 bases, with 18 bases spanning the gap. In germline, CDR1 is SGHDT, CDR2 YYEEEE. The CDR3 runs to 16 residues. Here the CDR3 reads CASSGPKRATYNEQFF. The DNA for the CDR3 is TGTGCCAGCAGCGGCCCGAAAAGGGCGACGTACAATGAGCAGTTCTTC.

This chain's CDR3 is CATWTGSSQETQYF. The CDR3, as DNA: TGTGCCACTTGGACAGGAAGTTCCCAAGAGACCCAGTACTTC. V gene TRBV15 combines with J gene TRBJ2-5, with 7 positions matching TRBD1. With V trimmed by 9 bases and J by 1 base, 8 bases remained unmatched. The CDR3 length is 14 residues. The germline V gene encodes CDR1 LNHNV and CDR2 YYDKDF (reference sequence).

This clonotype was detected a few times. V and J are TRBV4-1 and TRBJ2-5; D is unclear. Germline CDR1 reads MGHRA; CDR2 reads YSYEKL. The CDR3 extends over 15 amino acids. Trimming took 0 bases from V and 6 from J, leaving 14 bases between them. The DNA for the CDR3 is TGCGCCAGCAGCCAAGAAGCGACCTCCCGAAAGACCCAGTACTTC. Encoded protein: CASSQEATSRKTQYF.

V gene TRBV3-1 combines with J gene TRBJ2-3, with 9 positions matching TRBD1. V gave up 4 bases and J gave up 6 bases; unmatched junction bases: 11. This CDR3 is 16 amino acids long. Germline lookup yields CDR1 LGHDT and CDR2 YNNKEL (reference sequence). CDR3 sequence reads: CASSLNRDRVMDTQYF. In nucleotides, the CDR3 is TGTGCCAGCAGCCTTAACCGGGACAGGGTAATGGATACGCAGTATTTT.

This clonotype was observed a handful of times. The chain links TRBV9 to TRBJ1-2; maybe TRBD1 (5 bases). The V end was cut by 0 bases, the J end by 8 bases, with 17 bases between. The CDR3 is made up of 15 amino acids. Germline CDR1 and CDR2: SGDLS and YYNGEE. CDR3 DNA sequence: TGTGCCAGCAGCGTAGCCGAGGGACCAACGGGAGGCTACACCTTC. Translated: CASSVAEGPTGGYTF.

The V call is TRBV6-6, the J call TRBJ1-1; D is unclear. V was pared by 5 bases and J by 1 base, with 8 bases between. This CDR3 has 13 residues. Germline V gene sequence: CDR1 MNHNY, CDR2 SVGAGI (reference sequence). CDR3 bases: TGTGCCAGCAGTCACCTAGGGAACACTGAAGCTTTCTTT. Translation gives CASSHLGNTEAFF.

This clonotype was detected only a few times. In DNA, the CDR3 is TGTGCCATCAGTGAGCGGTCGCCAGGGGCTGGAAACACCATATATTTT. Encoded protein: CAISERSPGAGNTIYF. The chain has TRBV10-3 and TRBJ1-3; tentative D call: TRBD1 (6 bases). Trimming took off 2 bases at V and 2 bases at J, with 13 bases between the two ends. Germline-derived CDR1 and CDR2 are ENHRY and SYGVKD. The length of the CDR3 is 16 residues.

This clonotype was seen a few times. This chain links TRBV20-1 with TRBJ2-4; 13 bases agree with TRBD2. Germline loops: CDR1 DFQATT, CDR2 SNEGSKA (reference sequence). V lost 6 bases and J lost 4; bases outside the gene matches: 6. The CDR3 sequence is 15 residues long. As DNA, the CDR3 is TGCAGTGCCCGGACTAGCGGGAGCGGGAAAAACATTCAGTACTTC. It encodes CSARTSGSGKNIQYF.